Sequencing of this T cell receptor (beta chain) was carried out in a study of blood T cell repertoires in COVID-19. Original processing methods: Scientists estimated how many nucleated cells there were by amplifying reference gene primers. Profiled with immunoSEQ multiplex PCR; TCRdb holds only in-frame clones, not every one. The V and J calls and clone size were taken over from that table, and D and trimming were inferred from the DNA. Among 250,000 to 350,000 clones, about 90% were seen once, and the ten largest hold around 11%. This clone has only a few counts. The sequencing input was peripheral blood. This TCR was recovered from a woman in her twenties or thirties with COVID-19, enrolled during active disease.

Here the CDR3 DNA reads TGTGCCAGCAGCTTAGTCGGACTAGTTGCCGAGCAGTACTTC. Its translation is CASSLVGLVAEQYF. J is TRBJ2-7 and V is TRBV7-2; 7 bases map to TRBD2. The germline V gene has CDR1 SGHTA and CDR2 FQGNSA. The CDR3 has 14 residues. V lost 1 base and J lost 6; bases outside the gene matches: 6. Using reference TRBV7-2 and TRBJ2-7 for the parts outside the CDR3, the full variable domain is GAGVSQSPSNKVTEKGKDVELRCDPISGHTALYWYRQSLGQGLEFLIYFQGNSAPDKSGLPSDRFSAERTGGSVSTLTIQRTQQEDSAVYLCASSLVGLVAEQYFGPGTRLTVT.